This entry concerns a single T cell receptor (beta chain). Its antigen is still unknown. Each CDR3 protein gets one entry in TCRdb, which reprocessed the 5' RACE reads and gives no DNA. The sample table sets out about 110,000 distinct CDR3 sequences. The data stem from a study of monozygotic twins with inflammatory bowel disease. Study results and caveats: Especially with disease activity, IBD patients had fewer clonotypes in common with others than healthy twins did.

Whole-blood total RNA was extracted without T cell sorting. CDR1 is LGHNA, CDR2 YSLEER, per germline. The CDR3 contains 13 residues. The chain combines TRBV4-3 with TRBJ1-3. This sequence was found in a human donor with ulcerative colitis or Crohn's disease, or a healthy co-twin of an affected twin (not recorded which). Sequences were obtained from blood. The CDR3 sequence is CASSQDLGNTIYF.